These 7 T cell receptor beta chains share one sample of origin, sequenced in a study of shared clonotypes between healthy human individuals. TCRdb's copy holds only in-frame clones and misses some; the assay was immunoSEQ multiplex PCR. The data show roughly 490,000 clones, less than 80% seen once. Sequenced sample: PBMCs. Every receptor here comes from a middle-aged woman in good health. Some clones in this sample may be carry-over from other donors' samples.

The gene calls are TRBV4-1 and TRBJ2-2, with TRBD2 matching 13 bases. The V gene's germline CDR1 is MGHRA and CDR2 YSYEKL. V was pared by 5 bases and J by 0 bases, with 6 bases of the junction left unmatched. The CDR3 contains 18 residues. The CDR3 nucleotides read TGCGCCAGCAGCAAACTAGCGGGAGGGCCCCCGAACACCGGGGAGCTGTTTTTT. Translating it yields CASSKLAGGPPNTGELFF.

V usage is TRBV28 and J usage is TRBJ1-4; the D gene is possibly TRBD1 (6 bases). The CDR3 has 15 amino acids. V was cut by 7 bases and J by 2 bases, with 14 bases left in between. Germline-derived CDR1 and CDR2 are MDHEN and SYDVKM. CDR3 amino acids: CASNSDRTTNEKLFF. In DNA, the CDR3 is TGTGCCAGCAACTCCGACAGGACGACTAATGAAAAACTGTTTTTT.

V usage is TRBV7-9 and J usage is TRBJ2-1; D uncertain. CDR3 length equals 13 residues. CDR1 is SEHNR and CDR2 is FQNEAQ in the germline V gene (reference sequence). Deletions cut 2 bases from V and 8 bases from J, with 10 bases between. Here the CDR3 DNA reads TGTGCCAGCAGCTTACCGTCCCGGGATGAGCAGTTCTTC. Residues: CASSLPSRDEQFF.

The gene calls are TRBV25-1 and TRBJ1-2; unclear D gene. Germline V lookup: CDR1 MGHDK, CDR2 SYGVNS. Trimming took 5 bases from V and 4 from J, leaving 5 bases between them. This CDR3 contains 11 residues. The CDR3 coding sequence is TGTGCCAGCAGTCCCGGCTATGGCTACACCTTC. Protein: CASSPGYGYTF.

This chain connects TRBV11-3 to TRBJ2-2; 7 nucleotides line up with TRBD1. CDR1 SGHNT and CDR2 YENEEA come from the germline V gene. The V segment lost 1 base and the J segment 7 bases; nucleotides outside the gene matches: 0. The CDR3 is 13 residues long. CDR3 coding DNA: TGTGCCAGCAGCTTAGGACAGGGCGGGGAGCTGTTTTTT. It yields the protein CASSLGQGGELFF.

This clone has just one count. This chain links TRBV28 with TRBJ1-5; possibly TRBD1 for D (5 bases). CDR1 MDHEN and CDR2 SYDVKM come from the germline V gene. V lost 1 base to trimming and J lost 11 bases, with 18 bases between them. This CDR3 is 15 amino acids long. The CDR3 coding sequence is TGTGCCAGCAGTTTATTCCCCAAGGTACGGGGGTCCCAGCATTTT. This codes for CASSLFPKVRGSQHF.

This clone has only one observation. The genes are TRBV7-6 and TRBJ2-7; 8 nucleotides match TRBD1. CDR3 length: 15 amino acids. The ends lost 5 bases at V and 3 bases at J; junction bases unmatched: 9. From germline, CDR1 is SGHVS and CDR2 FNYEAQ. Here the CDR3 reads CASSILGQGNYEQYF. CDR3 coding DNA: TGTGCCAGCAGCATCCTCGGACAGGGAAACTACGAGCAGTACTTC.